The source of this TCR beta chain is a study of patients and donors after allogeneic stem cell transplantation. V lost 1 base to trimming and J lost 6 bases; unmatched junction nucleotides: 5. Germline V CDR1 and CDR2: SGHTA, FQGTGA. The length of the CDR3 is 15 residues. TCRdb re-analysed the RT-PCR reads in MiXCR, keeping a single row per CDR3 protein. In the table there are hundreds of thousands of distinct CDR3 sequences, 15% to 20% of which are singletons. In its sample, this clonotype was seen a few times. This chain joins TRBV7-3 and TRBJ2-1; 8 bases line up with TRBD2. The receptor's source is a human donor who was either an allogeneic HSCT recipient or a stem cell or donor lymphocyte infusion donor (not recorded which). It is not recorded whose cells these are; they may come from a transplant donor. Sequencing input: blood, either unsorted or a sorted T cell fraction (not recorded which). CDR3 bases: TGTGCCAGCAGCTTAATGGCGGGAGGTGGCAATGAGCAGTTCTTC. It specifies CASSLMAGGGNEQFF.